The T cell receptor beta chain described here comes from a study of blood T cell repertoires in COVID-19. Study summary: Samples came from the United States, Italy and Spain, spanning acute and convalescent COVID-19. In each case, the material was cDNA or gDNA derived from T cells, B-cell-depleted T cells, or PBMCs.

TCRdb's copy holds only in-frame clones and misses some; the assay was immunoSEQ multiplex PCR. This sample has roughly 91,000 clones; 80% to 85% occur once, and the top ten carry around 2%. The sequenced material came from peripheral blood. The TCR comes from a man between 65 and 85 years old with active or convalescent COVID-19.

The chain's CDR3 is CASTPGQTYGYTF. Here the CDR3 DNA reads TGTGCCAGCACTCCGGGACAGACCTATGGCTACACCTTC. The V call is TRBV28, the J call TRBJ1-2; TRBD1 aligns across 7 bases. V shed 7 bases, J shed 4 bases, and the junction held 6 bases outside the gene matches. There are 13 residues in the CDR3. Germline V CDR1 and CDR2: MDHEN, SYDVKM.